These 18 T cell receptor beta chains came from one sample sequenced in a study of T cell responses to AZD1222 COVID-19 vaccine. The table came from immunoSEQ multiplex PCR; TCRdb's copy has only in-frame clones and leaves some out. The profile shows 180,000 or so clones, around nine tenths of them singletons. This specimen consisted of peripheral blood, obtained 28 days after the second AZD1222 dose. These receptors were collected from an adult who received the AZD1222 COVID-19 vaccine.

This sequence joins TRBV14 and TRBJ1-1, with unresolved D. The CDR3 is 15 amino acids. Germline loops: CDR1 SGHDN, CDR2 FVKESK. The ends were cut back, 2 bases at V and 5 bases at J, with 15 bases in the middle. The CDR3 reads CASSQWRAGETEAFF. The CDR3 DNA reads TGTGCCAGCAGCCAATGGCGGGCTGGTGAAACTGAAGCTTTCTTT.

This chain links TRBV10-3 with TRBJ2-7; weak D call: TRBD1 (6 bases). Germline-derived CDR1 and CDR2 are ENHRY and SYGVKD. V lost 2 bases to trimming and J lost 2 bases, with 10 bases between them. The CDR3 runs 14 residues. This CDR3 is CAISEPDSTYEQYF. CDR3 in DNA: TGTGCCATCAGTGAGCCGGACAGTACCTACGAGCAGTACTTC.

This chain links TRBV13 with TRBJ1-2; D might be TRBD1 (6 bases). The ends were cut back, 9 bases at V and 5 bases at J, with 19 bases in the middle. CDR3 size: 14 residues. Looked up from germline, CDR1 is PRHDT and CDR2 is FYEKMQ (reference sequence). CDR3 DNA sequence: TGTGCCAGTAGAAAGGCCGGGACAAAATATGGCTACACCTTC. As protein: CASRKAGTKYGYTF.

The chain recombines TRBV15 with TRBJ2-1; 7 bases fit TRBD1. The CDR3 extends over 14 amino acids. Germline values: CDR1 LNHNV, CDR2 YYDKDF (reference sequence). The V and J ends lost 3 bases and 6 bases, in that order; junction bases with no gene match: 5. The CDR3 protein is CATSRGTVLNEQFF. The CDR3 DNA follows: TGTGCCACCAGCAGGGGGACAGTGCTCAATGAGCAGTTCTTC.

The chain recombines TRBV6-6 with TRBJ2-4; D may be TRBD1 or TRBD2 (5 bases each). CDR1 is MNHNY and CDR2 is SVGAGI in the germline V gene (reference sequence). The CDR3 is 17 residues long. V was shortened by 5 bases and J by 3 bases, with 20 bases between the two germline ends. CDR3 sequence: CASSPPGTRSGKNIQYF. CDR3 coding DNA: TGTGCCAGCAGTCCGCCCGGGACGAGGTCGGGCAAAAACATTCAGTACTTC.

This chain links TRBV18 with TRBJ2-5, with 8 bases lining up with TRBD2. The CDR3 runs 12 residues. Germline lookup yields CDR1 KGHSH and CDR2 LQKENI. Germline trimming cut 8 bases from V and 5 bases from J; bases unmatched to any gene: 4. In DNA, the CDR3 is TGTGCCAGCCATCCGGGGGGGGAGACCCAGTACTTC. Protein product: CASHPGGETQYF.

This chain uses TRBV2 with TRBJ1-5; weak D call: TRBD1 (5 bases). This CDR3 comprises 15 residues. Germline V gives CDR1 SNHLY, CDR2 FYNNEI. V was clipped by 2 bases and J by 9 bases, with 17 bases between them. The CDR3 DNA sequence: TGTGCCAGCAGTGAAATCCGGGGCGACGGGGGGCCCCAGCATTTT. Translated, it gives CASSEIRGDGGPQHF.

The chain is built from TRBV29-1 and TRBJ2-2; 7 bases map to TRBD2. This CDR3 is built from 16 residues. The ends lost 0 bases at V and 2 bases at J; junction bases unmatched: 6. Germline V gene lookup returns CDR1 SQVTM and CDR2 ANQGSEA. The CDR3 region is CSVEDRASGNTGELFF. CDR3 DNA sequence: TGCAGCGTTGAAGACCGTGCTAGCGGAAACACCGGGGAGCTGTTTTTT.

The V call is TRBV27, the J call TRBJ1-1; D gene unclear. Trimming took off 6 bases at V and 1 base at J, with 12 bases between the two ends. Germline CDR1 and CDR2: MNHEY and SMNVEV (reference sequence). The CDR3 spans 14 residues. DNA for the CDR3: TGTGCCAGCAGCCTTACAAACACGAACACTGAAGCTTTCTTT. It yields the protein CASSLTNTNTEAFF.

The V gene is TRBV19, the J gene TRBJ2-3; possible D gene TRBD2, 5 bases. The CDR3 spans 13 residues. V was pared by 1 base and J by 4 bases, with 6 bases between. Germline CDR1 and CDR2: LNHDA and SQIVND (reference sequence). For the CDR3, the DNA is TGTGCCAGTAGTATAGGGCGGGCAGATACGCAGTATTTT. Its translation: CASSIGRADTQYF.

The chain joins TRBV5-6 to TRBJ2-1; 7 bases align to TRBD1. Germline values: CDR1 SGHDT, CDR2 YYEEEE. The CDR3 runs 11 residues. Germline trimming cut 6 bases from V and 13 bases from J; bases unmatched to any gene: 7. The CDR3, as DNA: TGTGCCAGCACCCGGGACAGCCGTCAGTTCTTC. Protein sequence: CASTRDSRQFF.

The rearrangement uses TRBV27 and TRBJ1-1, with TRBD1 as a possible D gene (6 bases). CDR1 is MNHEY, CDR2 SMNVEV, per germline (reference sequence). The V end lost 0 bases, the J end lost 5 bases, and 16 bases lay between the germline ends. There are 16 residues in the CDR3. CDR3: CASSLSVPGAGTEAFF. CDR3 nucleotides: TGTGCCAGCAGTTTATCAGTCCCGGGGGCTGGTACTGAAGCTTTCTTT.

The chain links TRBV9 to TRBJ1-2, with D perhaps matching TRBD1 (5 bases). The V end was cut by 2 bases, the J end by 6 bases, with 11 bases between. Per germline, CDR1 SGDLS and CDR2 YYNGEE. The CDR3 has 13 amino acids. The CDR3 protein is CASSVGANHGYTF. The CDR3 DNA sequence: TGTGCCAGCAGCGTCGGGGCCAACCATGGCTACACCTTC.

This chain uses TRBV30 with TRBJ1-4; D is ambiguous. CDR1 is GTSNPN, CDR2 SVGIG, per germline (reference sequence). This CDR3 has 14 residues. The V gene lost 0 bases and the J gene lost 6 bases, with 11 bases spanning the gap. The CDR3 protein is CAWSVKARDEKLFF. Here the CDR3 DNA reads TGTGCCTGGAGTGTGAAGGCTCGGGATGAAAAACTGTTTTTT.

This clone has just one count. The rearrangement joins TRBV9 to TRBJ2-2; possibly TRBD2 for D (5 bases). V gave up 4 bases and J gave up 8 bases, with 21 bases separating them. This CDR3 spans 16 amino acids. Germline lookup yields CDR1 SGDLS and CDR2 YYNGEE. The chain's CDR3 is CASSPSSLLVEGELFF. CDR3 coding DNA: TGTGCCAGCAGCCCGAGCTCCTTACTAGTGGAGGGGGAGCTGTTTTTT.

V is TRBV28 and J is TRBJ2-7, with D maybe TRBD2 (6 bases). With 3 bases removed from V and 6 bases from J, the gap between germline ends came to 18 bases. Germline CDR1 is MDHEN and CDR2 is SYDVKM. This CDR3 comprises 15 residues. This chain's CDR3 is CASSLEGPWSSEQYF. The CDR3 DNA sequence: TGTGCCAGCAGTTTGGAGGGACCTTGGTCATCCGAGCAGTACTTC.

This chain links TRBV7-2 with TRBJ1-1; D gene ambiguous. Trimming removed 0 bases from V and 2 bases from J, with 7 bases in between. The length of the CDR3 is 14 residues. Germline loops: CDR1 SGHTA, CDR2 FQGNSA. The DNA of the CDR3 is TGTGCCAGCAGCTTAGCTTCAGGAAACACTGAAGCTTTCTTT. It yields the protein CASSLASGNTEAFF.

The chain uses TRBV4-1 and TRBJ2-5, with D perhaps being TRBD1 or TRBD2 (5 bases each). Germline CDR1 MGHRA, CDR2 YSYEKL. This CDR3 comprises 17 residues. V lost 3 bases, J lost 2 bases, and 19 bases lay in between. The CDR3 DNA sequence: TGCGCCAGCAGCCAGGAACCGGGACGTAGCCTTCAAGAGACCCAGTACTTC. Protein: CASSQEPGRSLQETQYF.